This T cell receptor (beta chain) was observed in a study of cytomegalovirus exposure and HLA in healthy donors. A multiplex PCR was run with 60 Vbeta primers and 13 Jbeta primers. Clones were read by immunoSEQ multiplex PCR, and TCRdb kept only the in-frame ones, dropping some. Of around 150,000 clones in the sample, 75% were seen once. The CDR3 contains 12 residues. CDR1 and CDR2 (germline): SGDLS, YYNGEE. V was shortened by 0 bases and J by 12 bases, with 7 bases between the two germline ends. This clone was found once. Sequencing was carried out using PBMCs. The sequence derives from a man younger than 35 in good health and CMV-seropositive. V is TRBV9 and J is TRBJ2-6, with D tentatively TRBD1 (5 bases). The CDR3 spells CASSVGTGVLTF. The CDR3 DNA follows: TGTGCCAGCAGCGTAGGTACAGGCGTCCTGACTTTC.